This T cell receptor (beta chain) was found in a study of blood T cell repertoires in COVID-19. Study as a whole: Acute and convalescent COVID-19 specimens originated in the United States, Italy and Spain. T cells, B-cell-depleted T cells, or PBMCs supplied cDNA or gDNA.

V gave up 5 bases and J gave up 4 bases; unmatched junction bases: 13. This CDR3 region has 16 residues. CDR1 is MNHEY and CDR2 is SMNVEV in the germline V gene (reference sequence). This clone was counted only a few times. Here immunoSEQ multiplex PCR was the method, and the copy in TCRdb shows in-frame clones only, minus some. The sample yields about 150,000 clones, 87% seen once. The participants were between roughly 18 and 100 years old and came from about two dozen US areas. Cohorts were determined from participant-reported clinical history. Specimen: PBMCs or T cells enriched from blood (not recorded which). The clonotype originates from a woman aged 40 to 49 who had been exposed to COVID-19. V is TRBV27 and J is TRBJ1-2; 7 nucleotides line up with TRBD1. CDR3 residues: CASSLTTGSSGYGYTF. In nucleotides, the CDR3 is TGTGCCAGCAGTCTAACGACAGGGTCCTCCGGCTATGGCTACACCTTC.